Described below is a single T cell receptor beta chain sequence and its context. This record belongs to a study of untreated major depressive disorder. Every participant had European ancestry. From thawed PBMCs, CD4+ T cells were purified by negative selection. The method was immunoSEQ multiplex PCR; TCRdb's version includes in-frame clones alone and lacks a portion of them. The profile shows approximately 20,000 clones, approximately 87% of them singletons. The V gene end was trimmed by 4 bases and the J gene end by 2 bases; junction bases not matched to a gene: 4. CDR3 length: 15 amino acids. Germline lookup yields CDR1 SEHNR and CDR2 FQNEAQ (reference sequence).

The rearrangement uses TRBV7-9 and TRBJ2-3; TRBD2 matches 9 bases. The clonotype originates from a young woman in good health. The material sequenced was CD4+ T cells from PBMCs. The CDR3 region is CASSSTSGYTDTQYF. The CDR3 DNA reads as TGTGCCAGCAGCTCCACTAGCGGGTACACAGATACGCAGTATTTT.